A single sample is the source of the 6 T cell receptor beta chains below, sequenced in a study of lymphopenia after photon versus proton radiotherapy. Only in-frame clones appear in the TCRdb table, and some are missing; sequencing was by immunoSEQ multiplex PCR. This sample carries about 53,000 clones, more than 70% of them seen once, and the ten largest clones take over 25%. The sample was peripheral blood, taken from a patient treated with photon-based radiotherapy. The receptors were sampled from a man aged 45-65 years with gastric cancer.

This clone was found a few times. The gene calls are TRBV6-5 and TRBJ2-7; the D gene is possibly TRBD1 (6 bases). Looked up from germline, CDR1 is MNHEY and CDR2 is SVGAGI. V dropped 7 bases and J dropped 0 bases, with 13 bases sitting between them. The CDR3 covers 14 residues. This CDR3 reads CASTNDRLSYEQYF. CDR3 DNA sequence: TGTGCCAGCACCAACGACAGGCTCTCCTACGAGCAGTACTTC.

This sequence joins TRBV5-4 and TRBJ2-7; D may be TRBD1 or TRBD2 (5 bases each). V was trimmed by 3 bases and J by 2 bases, leaving 12 bases between them. The CDR3 sequence is 14 residues long. Germline V gene lookup returns CDR1 SGHNT and CDR2 YYREEE (reference sequence). The CDR3 DNA is TGTGCCAGCAGCTCCGGGGCTAGCCCCTACGAGCAGTACTTC. It yields the protein CASSSGASPYEQYF.

The V and J genes are TRBV2 and TRBJ2-1; D call uncertain. Germline CDR1 is SNHLY and CDR2 is FYNNEI. The CDR3 contains 11 residues. The V and J ends lost 8 bases and 8 bases respectively, with 10 bases between them. CDR3: CASGIRDEQFF. The CDR3 DNA reads as TGTGCCAGCGGGATAAGGGATGAGCAGTTCTTC.

The rearrangement uses TRBV28 and TRBJ2-3; no reliable D call. V lost 6 bases to trimming and J lost 2 bases, with 12 bases between them. The CDR3 length is 14 residues. Germline V gene lookup returns CDR1 MDHEN and CDR2 SYDVKM. CDR3 residues: CASRYRALTDTQYF. CDR3 sequence (DNA): TGTGCCAGCAGGTACCGGGCCCTCACAGATACGCAGTATTTT.

The chain joins TRBV19 to TRBJ2-7; 7 bases align to TRBD2. In germline, CDR1 is LNHDA, CDR2 SQIVND (reference sequence). This CDR3 comprises 14 residues. V dropped 6 bases and J dropped 0; count of bases not matched to a gene: 5. In DNA form, the CDR3 reads TGTGCCAGTAGGGGGCTAGCGGACTCCTACGAGCAGTACTTC. The encoded protein is CASRGLADSYEQYF.

V and J are TRBV5-4 and TRBJ1-1; D gene ambiguous. This CDR3 spans 12 amino acids. Germline V gene sequence: CDR1 SGHNT, CDR2 YYREEE (reference sequence). The V end lost 0 bases, the J end lost 7 bases, and 7 bases lay between the germline ends. The CDR3 protein is CASSLDTREAFF. The CDR3 DNA sequence: TGTGCCAGCAGCTTGGATACTCGTGAAGCTTTCTTT.